This paragraph reports one TCR beta chain. This CDR3 region has 16 residues. The germline V gene has CDR1 SGHTA and CDR2 FQGTGA. V gave up 4 bases and J gave up 6 bases; unmatched junction bases: 11. By two-round multiplex PCR, the TCR beta CDR3 was amplified from genomic DNA. The authors ran first-round PCR with primers specific to each TRBV and TRBJ gene. TCRdb reanalysed the multiplex PCR reads using MiXCR and keeps one entry per CDR3 protein. Here the sample spans around 26,000 distinct CDR3 sequences, roughly 40% being singletons. These data belong to a study of prognosis after radiotherapy for stage I lung cancer. At the level of the study: Enrolled patients were those with stage I non-small cell lung cancer, a group that was recruited between 2018 and January 2019. No patient received concurrent therapy with stereotactic body radiotherapy. The non-small cell lung cancer patients were all regarded as unsuitable for surgery on medical grounds.

Researchers took 4.5 to 6 milliliters of peripheral blood at each of two time points. The chain combines TRBV7-3 with TRBJ2-1, with 8 bases aligning to TRBD1. This sequence was found in a donor over 45 with non-small cell lung cancer. Source: PBMCs, taken before or after stereotactic body radiation therapy (not recorded which). The chain's CDR3 is CASSSPGRTGLNEQFF. The CDR3 region has the DNA TGTGCCAGCAGCTCCCCCGGACGGACAGGGCTCAATGAGCAGTTCTTC. Drawing the rest from reference TRBV7-3 and TRBJ2-1, the complete variable domain is GAGVSQTPSNKVTEKGKYVELRCDPISGHTALYWYRQSLGQGPEFLIYFQGTGAADDSGLPNDRFFAVRPEGSVSTLKIQRTERGDSAVYLCASSSPGRTGLNEQFFGPGTRLTVL.